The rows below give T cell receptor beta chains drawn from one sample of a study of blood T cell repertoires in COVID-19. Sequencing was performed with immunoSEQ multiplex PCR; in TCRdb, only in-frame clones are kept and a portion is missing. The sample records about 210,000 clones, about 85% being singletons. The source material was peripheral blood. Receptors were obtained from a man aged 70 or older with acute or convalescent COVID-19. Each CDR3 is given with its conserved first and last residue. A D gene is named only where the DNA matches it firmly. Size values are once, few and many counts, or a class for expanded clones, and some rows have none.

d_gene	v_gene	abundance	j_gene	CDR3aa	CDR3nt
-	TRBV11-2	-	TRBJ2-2	CASSLLTVTGELFF	TGTGCCAGCAGCTTACTCACGGTGACCGGGGAGCTGTTTTTT
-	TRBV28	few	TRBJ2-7	CASSPSHEPHSYEQYF	TGTGCCAGCAGTCCTTCCCACGAGCCCCACTCCTACGAGCAGTACTTC
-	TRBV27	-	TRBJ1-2	CASSLRSQAGGYTF	TGTGCCAGCAGTTTAAGGTCGCAGGCTGGGGGCTACACCTTC
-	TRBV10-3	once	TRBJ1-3	CAISERKTDGNTIYF	TGTGCCATCAGTGAGCGTAAGACAGATGGAAACACCATATATTTT
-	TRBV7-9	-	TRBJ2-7	CASSQGTIYEQYF	TGTGCCAGCAGCCAAGGGACAATCTACGAGCAGTACTTC
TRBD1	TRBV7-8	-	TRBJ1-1	CASGTRTGATEAFF	TGTGCCAGCGGAACCCGGACAGGGGCCACTGAAGCTTTCTTT
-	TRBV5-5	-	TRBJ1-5	CASSLVAGRDGNQPQHF	TGTGCCAGCAGCTTGGTGGCAGGGAGGGACGGCAATCAGCCCCAGCATTTT
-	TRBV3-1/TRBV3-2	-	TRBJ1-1	CASSARGGKTEAFF	TGTGCCAGCAGCGCTAGGGGAGGGAAAACTGAAGCTTTCTTT
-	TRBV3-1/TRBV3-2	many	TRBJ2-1	CASSQEIGIGEQFF	TGTGCCAGCAGCCAAGAAATCGGGATCGGTGAGCAGTTCTTC
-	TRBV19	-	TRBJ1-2	CASSIRVDYGYTF	TGTGCCAGTAGTATCAGGGTAGACTATGGCTACACCTTC
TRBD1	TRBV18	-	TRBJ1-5	CASSPSTGGGQPQHF	TGTGCCAGCTCACCAAGCACAGGGGGCGGTCAGCCCCAGCATTTT
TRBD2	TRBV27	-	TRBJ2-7	CASASGDYEQYF	TGTGCCAGCGCCAGCGGGGACTACGAGCAGTACTTC
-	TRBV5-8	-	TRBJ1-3	CASGRPWGIGNTIYF	TGTGCCAGCGGGAGGCCGTGGGGAATTGGAAACACCATATATTTT
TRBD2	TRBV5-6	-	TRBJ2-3	CASSPRGLSTDTQYF	TGTGCCAGCAGCCCGAGGGGACTAAGCACAGATACGCAGTATTTT
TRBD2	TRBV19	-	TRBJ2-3	CASSGLAVYDTQYF	TGTGCCAGTAGTGGGCTAGCGGTATACGATACGCAGTATTTT
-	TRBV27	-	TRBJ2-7	CASRRGLAILYEQYF	TGTGCCAGCAGAAGAGGCCTAGCGATTCTCTACGAGCAGTACTTC
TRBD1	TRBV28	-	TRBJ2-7	CASSLSRGEQYF	TGTGCCAGCAGTTTATCCAGGGGGGAGCAGTACTTC
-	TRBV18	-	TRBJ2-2	CASSPLTTGTGELFF	TGTGCCAGCTCACCGTTGACCACAGGGACCGGGGAGCTGTTTTTT
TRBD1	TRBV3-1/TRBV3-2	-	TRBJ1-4	CASSRRGQEKLFF	TGTGCCAGCAGCCGCCGGGGACAGGAAAAACTGTTTTTT
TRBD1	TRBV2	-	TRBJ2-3	CASSGPGQTQYF	TGTGCCAGCAGTGGCCCGGGACAGACGCAGTATTTT
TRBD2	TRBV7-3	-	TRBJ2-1	CASSLYGTSGINEQFF	TGTGCCAGCAGCTTATACGGTACTAGCGGTATCAATGAGCAGTTCTTC
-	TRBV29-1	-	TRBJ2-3	CSVGTSLSDTQYF	TGCAGCGTTGGGACTTCCTTATCCGATACGCAGTATTTT
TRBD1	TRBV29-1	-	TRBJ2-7	CSVQDRVTYEQYF	TGCAGCGTTCAGGACAGGGTCACCTACGAGCAGTACTTC
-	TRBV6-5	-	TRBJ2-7	CASSYSGGSYEQYF	TGTGCCAGCAGTTACAGTGGAGGGTCCTACGAGCAGTACTTC
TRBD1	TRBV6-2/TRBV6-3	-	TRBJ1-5	CASSFPGQGNQPQHF	TGTGCCAGCAGTTTCCCAGGACAGGGCAATCAGCCCCAGCATTTT
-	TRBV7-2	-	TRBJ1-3	CASSLQGSQGNTIYF	TGTGCCAGCAGCCTGCAGGGCAGTCAGGGGAACACCATATATTTT
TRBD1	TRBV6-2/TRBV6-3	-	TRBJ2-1	CASSRGQGLFDEQFF	TGTGCCAGCAGTAGGGGACAGGGGCTCTTCGATGAGCAGTTCTTC
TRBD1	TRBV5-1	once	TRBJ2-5	CASRTGSYQETQYF	TGCGCCAGCAGGACAGGGTCATATCAAGAGACCCAGTACTTC
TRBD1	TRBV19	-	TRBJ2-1	CASSIPGGDEQFF	TGTGCCAGTAGTATACCAGGGGGCGATGAGCAGTTCTTC
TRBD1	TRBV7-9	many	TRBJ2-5	CASSLAIRGQETQYF	TGTGCCAGCAGCTTAGCCATCAGGGGGCAAGAGACCCAGTACTTC
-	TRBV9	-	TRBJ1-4	CASSVGGRTNEKLFF	TGTGCCAGCAGCGTAGGTGGCAGGACTAATGAAAAACTGTTTTTT
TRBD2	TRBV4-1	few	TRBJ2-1	CASSPQTSGSANEQFF	TGCGCCAGCAGCCCCCAAACTAGCGGGAGTGCCAATGAGCAGTTCTTC
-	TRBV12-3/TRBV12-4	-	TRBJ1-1	CASNLGEPEAFF	TGTGCCAGCAACCTAGGGGAACCTGAAGCTTTCTTT
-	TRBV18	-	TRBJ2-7	CASSRTEAYEQYF	TGTGCCAGCTCCCGGACGGAGGCCTACGAGCAGTACTTC
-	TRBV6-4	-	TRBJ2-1	CASSEERSTYNEQFF	TGTGCCAGCAGTGAGGAGCGAAGTACCTACAATGAGCAGTTCTTC
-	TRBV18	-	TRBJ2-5	CASSPPGSGIQETQYF	TGTGCCAGCTCACCACCGGGTTCAGGGATCCAAGAGACCCAGTACTTC
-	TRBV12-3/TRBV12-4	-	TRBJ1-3	CASSLFTGNTIYF	TGTGCCAGCAGCTTATTTACTGGAAACACCATATATTTT
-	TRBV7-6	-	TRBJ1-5	CASSPLDDRRGYSNQPQHF	TGTGCCAGCAGCCCCCTGGACGATCGTCGGGGTTATAGCAATCAGCCCCAGCATTTT
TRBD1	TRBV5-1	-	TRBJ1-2	CASSPTGGNYGYTF	TGCGCCAGCAGCCCGACAGGGGGCAACTATGGCTACACCTTC
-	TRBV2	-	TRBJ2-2	CASSWRRGNTGELFF	TGTGCCAGCAGCTGGAGAAGAGGGAACACCGGGGAGCTGTTTTTT
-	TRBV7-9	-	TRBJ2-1	CASSVQGWDEQFF	TGTGCCAGCAGCGTTCAGGGGTGGGATGAGCAGTTCTTC
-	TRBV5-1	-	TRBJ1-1	CASSLASGNTEAFF	TGCGCCAGCAGCTTGGCCTCGGGGAACACTGAAGCTTTCTTT
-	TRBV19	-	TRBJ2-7	CASSIQLGLSYEQYF	TGTGCCAGTAGTATACAACTAGGGCTATCCTACGAGCAGTACTTC
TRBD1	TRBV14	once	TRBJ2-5	CASSPGQGYQETQYF	TGTGCCAGCAGCCCTGGACAGGGGTACCAAGAGACCCAGTACTTC
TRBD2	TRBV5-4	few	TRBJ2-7	CASSLTSGRTYEQYF	TGTGCCAGCAGCTTGACTAGCGGGAGGACCTACGAGCAGTACTTC
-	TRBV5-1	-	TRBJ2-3	CASSSGRVDTQYF	TGCGCCAGCAGTTCCGGGCGGGTAGATACGCAGTATTTT
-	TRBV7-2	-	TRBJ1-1	CASSLQQGLNTEAFF	TGTGCCAGCAGCTTACAACAGGGTCTGAACACTGAAGCTTTCTTT
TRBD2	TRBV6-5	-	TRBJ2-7	CASSYSSGLDNYEQYF	TGTGCCAGCAGTTACTCTTCCGGACTAGACAACTACGAGCAGTACTTC
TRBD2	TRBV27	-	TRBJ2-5	CASSSRLAGQETQYF	TGTGCCAGCAGTTCCCGACTAGCGGGGCAAGAGACCCAGTACTTC
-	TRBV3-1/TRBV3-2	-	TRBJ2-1	CASSLRLAALSHNEQFF	TGTGCCAGCAGCTTACGTTTAGCGGCGCTCTCACACAATGAGCAGTTCTTC
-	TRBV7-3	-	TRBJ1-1	CASSSGTLSAEAFF	TGTGCCAGCAGCTCTGGGACTCTTTCGGCCGAAGCTTTCTTT
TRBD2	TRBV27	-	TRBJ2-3	CASSLFPPSGDTQYF	TGTGCCAGCAGTTTATTTCCCCCTAGCGGGGATACGCAGTATTTT
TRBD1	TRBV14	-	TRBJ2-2	CASSQDRDRENTGELFF	TGTGCCAGCAGCCAAGATCGGGACAGGGAGAACACCGGGGAGCTGTTTTTT
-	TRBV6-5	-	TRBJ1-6	CASSYSNRGDSPLHF	TGTGCCAGCAGTTACTCGAATCGGGGGGATTCACCCCTCCACTTT
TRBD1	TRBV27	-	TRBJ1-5	CASGQGARGNQPQHF	TGTGCCAGCGGACAGGGGGCGCGTGGCAATCAGCCCCAGCATTTT
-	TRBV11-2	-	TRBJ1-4	CASSLRTVNEKLFF	TGTGCCAGCAGCTTAAGGACAGTTAATGAAAAACTGTTTTTT
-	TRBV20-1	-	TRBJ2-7	CSAGGVSYEQYF	TGCAGTGCTGGTGGCGTATCCTACGAGCAGTACTTC
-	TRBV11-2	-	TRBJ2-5	CASSLAGVFKETQYF	TGTGCCAGCAGCTTAGCGGGAGTTTTCAAAGAGACCCAGTACTTC
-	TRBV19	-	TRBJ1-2	CASSIRENYGYTF	TGTGCCAGTAGTATAAGGGAGAACTATGGCTACACCTTC
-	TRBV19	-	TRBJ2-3	CASSNLRGPTDTQYF	TGTGCCAGTAGTAATCTCAGGGGCCCCACAGATACGCAGTATTTT